A single sample gave rise to the 7 T cell receptor beta chains below, sequenced in a study of identical twins. TCRdb re-called the 5' RACE reads through MiXCR, storing one row per CDR3 protein. The table records fewer than 500,000 distinct CDR3 sequences, 20% to 25% of them present only once. These data are also associated with another study on T cells expressing NK-cell markers.

The sequenced sample consisted of CD4+ T cells sorted from blood. Source of these receptors: a woman under 30 in good health.

The chain carries TRBV10-3 and TRBJ2-7; TRBD1 aligns across 7 bases. The V segment lost 0 bases and the J segment 2 bases; nucleotides outside the gene matches: 4. The CDR3 has 15 amino acids. The germline CDR1 and CDR2 sequences are ENHRY and SYGVKD. The CDR3 loop reads CAISESTGNTYEQYF. The CDR3, as DNA: TGTGCCATCAGTGAGTCGACAGGGAATACCTACGAGCAGTACTTC.

This clonotype was seen only a few times. The chain links TRBV2 to TRBJ2-1, with TRBD1 as a possible D gene (6 bases). CDR3 size: 13 residues. Trimming took 4 bases from V and 5 from J, leaving 9 bases between them. CDR1 SNHLY and CDR2 FYNNEI come from the germline V gene. The CDR3 coding sequence is TGTGCCAGCAGTGTAGAGGGGGACAATGAGCAGTTCTTC. Translation: CASSVEGDNEQFF.

Only a few counts were recorded for this clonotype. This sequence joins TRBV6-2 or TRBV6-3 and TRBJ2-1, with 11 nucleotides matching TRBD2. Trimming cost V 6 bases and J 3 bases; bases outside gene matches: 7. The CDR3 runs 16 residues. The V gene's germline CDR1 is MNHEY and CDR2 SVGEGT. CDR3 DNA: TGTGCCAGCAGACCCGGGACTAGCGGACACTACAATGAGCAGTTCTTC. Translation: CASRPGTSGHYNEQFF.

V usage is TRBV14 and J usage is TRBJ2-5, with D perhaps TRBD1 (5 bases). This CDR3 has 16 residues. The V end was cut by 1 base, the J end by 5 bases, with 17 bases between. The germline gives CDR1 SGHDN, CDR2 FVKESK. The CDR3 region has the DNA TGTGCCAGCAGCCAAGTGCAGGGCCGAAGGTTTGAGACCCAGTACTTC. Encoded protein: CASSQVQGRRFETQYF.

A note on this clonotype: One end of the junction does not line up with germline, which may come from a read error. The CDR3 coding sequence is TGTGCCAGCAGTTACCCACGACTAGGTGCCACAAACATTCAGTACTTC. It encodes CASSYPRLGATNIQYF. The V gene is TRBV6-5, the J gene TRBJ2-4, with a tentative D call TRBD2 (6 bases). Per germline, CDR1 MNHEY and CDR2 SVGAGI. The CDR3 loop spans 16 amino acids.

V and J are TRBV7-9 and TRBJ1-1, with a tentative D call TRBD1 (5 bases). Germline CDR1 SEHNR, CDR2 FQNEAQ (reference sequence). This CDR3 region has 13 residues. With 3 bases removed from V and 7 bases from J, the gap between germline ends came to 12 bases. The CDR3 sequence: CASSFQGGGEAFF. In nucleotides, the CDR3 is TGTGCCAGCAGCTTTCAGGGCGGTGGTGAAGCTTTCTTT.

This clonotype occurred a few times. The CDR3 is CASSLDRGRGNEQFF. The CDR3 DNA is TGCGCCAGCAGCTTGGACAGGGGTCGGGGGAATGAGCAGTTCTTC. V and J are TRBV5-1 and TRBJ2-1; D is perhaps TRBD1 (7 bases). Germline CDR1 reads SGHRS; CDR2 reads YFSETQ. The germline V and J ends were trimmed by 0 bases and 7 bases, with 14 bases remaining between them. The CDR3 runs 15 residues.